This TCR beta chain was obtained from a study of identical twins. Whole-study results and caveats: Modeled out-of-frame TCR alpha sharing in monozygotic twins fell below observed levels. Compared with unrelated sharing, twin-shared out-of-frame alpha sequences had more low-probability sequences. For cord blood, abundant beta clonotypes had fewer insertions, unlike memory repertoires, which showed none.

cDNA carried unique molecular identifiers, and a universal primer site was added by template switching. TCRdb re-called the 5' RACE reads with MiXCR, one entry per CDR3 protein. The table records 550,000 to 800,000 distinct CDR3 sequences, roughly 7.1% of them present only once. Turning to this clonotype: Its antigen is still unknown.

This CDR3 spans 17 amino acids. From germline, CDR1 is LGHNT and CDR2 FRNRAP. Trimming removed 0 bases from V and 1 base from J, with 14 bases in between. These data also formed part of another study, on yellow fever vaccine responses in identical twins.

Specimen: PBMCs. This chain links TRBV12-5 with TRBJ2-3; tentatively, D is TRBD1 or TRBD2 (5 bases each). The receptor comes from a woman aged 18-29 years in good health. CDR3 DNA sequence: TGTGCTAGTGGTTTGGTACGAGGGGAGTTGGGCACAGATACGCAGTATTTT. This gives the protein CASGLVRGELGTDTQYF. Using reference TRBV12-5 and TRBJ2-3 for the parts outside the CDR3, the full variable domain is DARVTQTPRHKVTEMGQEVTMRCQPILGHNTVFWYRQTMMQGLELLAYFRNRAPLDDSGMPKDRFSAEMPDATLATLKIQPSEPRDSAVYFCASGLVRGELGTDTQYFGPGTRLTVL.